What follows are 28 T cell receptor beta chains derived from one specimen sequenced in a study of cytomegalovirus exposure and HLA in healthy donors. TCRdb's copy holds only in-frame clones and misses some; the assay was immunoSEQ multiplex PCR. The sample lists about 83,000 clones; approximately 96% were seen once. Sequencing was performed on PBMCs. These receptors were taken from a woman in her late teens or twenties in good health and CMV-seronegative.

The chain employs TRBV5-6 and TRBJ1-5, with 9 bases aligning to TRBD1. From germline, CDR1 is SGHDT and CDR2 YYEEEE. The CDR3 consists of 17 residues. V lost 4 bases, J lost 3 bases, and 11 bases stayed unmatched. CDR3 coding DNA: TGTGCCAGCAGCGAACAGGGGGCGGTAGGTTCCAATCAGCCCCAGCATTTT. It encodes CASSEQGAVGSNQPQHF. The entire variable domain, with the rest obtained from reference TRBV5-6 and TRBJ1-5, is as follows: DAGVTQSPTHLIKTRGQQVTLRCSPKSGHDTVSWYQQALGQGPQFIFQYYEEEERQRGNFPDRFSGHQFPNYSSELNVNALLLGDSALYLCASSEQGAVGSNQPQHFGDGTRLSIL.

V gene TRBV2 combines with J gene TRBJ2-2; D possibly corresponds to TRBD2 (5 bases). V shed 3 bases and J shed 9 bases, with 23 bases lying between them. The CDR3 has 17 amino acids. Germline assignment: CDR1 SNHLY and CDR2 FYNNEI. For the CDR3, the DNA is TGTGCCAGCAGTGACCTCAGGCCGGGAACAATTGGGAGGGAGCTGTTTTTT. Residues: CASSDLRPGTIGRELFF.

The chain joins TRBV5-1 to TRBJ1-3; 8 bases agree with TRBD1. V shed 3 bases and J 7 bases; nucleotides not matched to a gene: 12. The CDR3 runs 16 residues. The germline CDR1 and CDR2 sequences are SGHRS and YFSETQ. CDR3 bases: TGCGCCAGCAGCTCAGACCCCCGACAGGGGCGGAACACCATATATTTT. This sequence encodes CASSSDPRQGRNTIYF.

The chain recombines TRBV30 with TRBJ2-3; tentative D call: TRBD1 (5 bases). Between the trimmed V and J ends, which lost 5 bases and 3 bases, there was a span of 9 bases. This CDR3 is 12 amino acids long. The germline gives CDR1 GTSNPN, CDR2 SVGIG (reference sequence). The DNA for the CDR3 is TGTGCCTGGGGGCAGGGAACAGATACGCAGTATTTT. It is translated as CAWGQGTDTQYF.

This clone has more than one count but fewer than ten. Different DNA sequences within this sample yield the same CDR3. V gene TRBV7-8 combines with J gene TRBJ1-2; D ambiguous. Germline V gene lookup returns CDR1 SGHVS and CDR2 FQNEAQ. V was pared by 2 bases and J by 2 bases, with 6 bases between. The CDR3 runs 13 residues. Written as DNA, the CDR3 is TGTGCCAGCAGCTTAACAGAAAACTATGGCTACACCTTC. The encoded protein is CASSLTENYGYTF.

The V call is TRBV28, the J call TRBJ2-5, with 9 bases aligning to TRBD2. The CDR3 is 18 residues long. Germline V gene sequence: CDR1 MDHEN, CDR2 SYDVKM. V lost 5 bases to trimming and J lost 3 bases; unmatched junction nucleotides: 16. This chain's CDR3 is CASSTPGLASTHKETQYF. The DNA for the CDR3 is TGTGCCAGCAGTACCCCGGGACTAGCAAGTACCCATAAAGAGACCCAGTACTTC.

This clone was detected a few times. The chain joins TRBV7-9 to TRBJ2-5; a weak D match, TRBD2 (6 bases). This CDR3 contains 15 residues. Per the germline V gene, CDR1 is SEHNR and CDR2 is FQNEAQ (reference sequence). V dropped 3 bases and J dropped 5 bases, with 16 bases sitting between them. The CDR3 is CASSFFSGVQETQYF. For the CDR3, the DNA is TGTGCCAGCAGCTTTTTTTCGGGAGTACAGGAGACCCAGTACTTC. The full variable domain, in which reference TRBV7-9 and TRBJ2-5 provide the parts outside the CDR3, is DTGVSQNPRHKITKRGQNVTFRCDPISEHNRLYWYRQTLGQGPEFLTYFQNEAQLEKSRLLSDRFSAERPKGSFSTLEIQRTEQGDSAMYLCASSFFSGVQETQYFGPGTRLLVL.

This rearrangement joins TRBV10-3 to TRBJ2-7; 7 bases are a match to TRBD1. Germline loops: CDR1 ENHRY, CDR2 SYGVKD. The CDR3 covers 16 residues. After removal of 2 bases from V and 6 bases from J, the junction contained 13 bases not matched to a gene. This CDR3 is CAISENTRTGPSEQYF. CDR3 DNA: TGTGCCATCAGTGAGAACACCAGGACAGGCCCCTCCGAGCAGTACTTC.

The rearrangement links TRBV5-1 to TRBJ2-1, with a possible D match to TRBD2 (5 bases). The CDR3 is 14 amino acids. The germline V gene has CDR1 SGHRS and CDR2 YFSETQ. Deletions cut 7 bases from V and 6 bases from J, with 17 bases between. CDR3 in DNA: TGCGCCAGCGAGCCCCCCATTGGAGGCAATGAGCAGTTCTTC. Its translation is CASEPPIGGNEQFF.

CDR3 protein: CASSLANEQFF. The CDR3 DNA reads as TGTGCCAGCAGCTTAGCGAATGAGCAGTTCTTC. The chain carries TRBV11-2 and TRBJ2-1, with D hard to call. Per germline, CDR1 SGHAT and CDR2 FQNNGV. There are 11 residues in the CDR3. Trimming took 1 base from V and 7 from J, leaving 2 bases between them.

This chain uses TRBV4-1 with TRBJ2-3, with a possible D match to TRBD2 (6 bases). Trimming removed 3 bases from V and 0 bases from J, with 19 bases in between. The CDR3 consists of 18 residues. Germline-derived CDR1 and CDR2 are MGHRA and YSYEKL. The CDR3 region is CASSHLNQASGSTDTQYF. The CDR3 bases are TGCGCCAGCAGCCACCTGAATCAGGCCAGCGGGAGCACAGATACGCAGTATTTT.

This clone was found once. The gene calls are TRBV9 and TRBJ1-2; D possibly corresponds to TRBD1 (5 bases). Germline-derived CDR1 and CDR2 are SGDLS and YYNGEE. CDR3 size: 14 residues. The ends were cut back, 7 bases at V and 4 bases at J, with 17 bases in the middle. The CDR3 spells CASAEDSYLYGYTF. In nucleotides, the CDR3 is TGTGCCAGCGCGGAAGACAGTTACCTCTATGGCTACACCTTC.

The rearrangement uses TRBV18 and TRBJ2-7, with unresolved D. Trimming left V 0 bases short and J 6 bases short, with 9 bases between. The CDR3 is made up of 13 amino acids. CDR1 is KGHSH, CDR2 LQKENI, per germline. The DNA of the CDR3 is TGTGCCAGCTCACCACCTAGTTCCCTCGAGCAGTACTTC. It translates to CASSPPSSLEQYF.

V and J are TRBV6-1 and TRBJ2-5; possibly TRBD2 for D (6 bases). Germline V gene lookup returns CDR1 MNHNS and CDR2 SASEGT. V lost 7 bases, J lost 1 base, and 16 bases lay in between. The CDR3 sequence is 15 residues long. CDR3 amino acids: CASTPTGRSQETQYF. The CDR3 DNA reads TGTGCCAGCACCCCCACTGGGAGGTCCCAAGAGACCCAGTACTTC.

The gene calls are TRBV6-1 and TRBJ2-7; TRBD1 matches at 7 bases. V shed 7 bases and J 5 bases; nucleotides not matched to a gene: 8. The germline V gene encodes CDR1 MNHNS and CDR2 SASEGT. CDR3 length: 13 residues. As DNA, the CDR3 is TGTGCCAGCACCGAAGTGACAGGGAACGAGCAGTACTTC. Protein sequence: CASTEVTGNEQYF.

The CDR3, as DNA: TGTGCCAGCAGTTTAAAGGCGGGAGGACGCTACGAGCAGTACTTC. Protein sequence: CASSLKAGGRYEQYF. This chain connects TRBV27 to TRBJ2-7, with TRBD2 matching over 8 bases. Germline V CDR1 and CDR2: MNHEY, SMNVEV (reference sequence). The CDR3 totals 15 residues. V gave up 2 bases and J gave up 3 bases; unmatched junction bases: 6.

The rearrangement links TRBV5-1 to TRBJ2-3, with D possibly matching TRBD2 (5 bases). Trimming cost V 4 bases and J 0 bases, with 15 bases left between them. The germline V gene has CDR1 SGHRS and CDR2 YFSETQ. The length of the CDR3 is 16 residues. The CDR3 loop is CASSAGLNPSTDTQYF. CDR3 nucleotide sequence: TGCGCCAGCAGCGCCGGACTTAATCCTAGCACAGATACGCAGTATTTT.

The chain is built from TRBV4-1 and TRBJ2-1, with 8 nucleotides matching TRBD1. This CDR3 has 14 amino acids. V gave up 3 bases and J gave up 6 bases; unmatched junction bases: 4. CDR1 and CDR2 (germline): MGHRA, YSYEKL. The CDR3 DNA reads TGCGCCAGCAGCCAGCGAACAGGGGGCAATGAGCAGTTCTTC. As protein: CASSQRTGGNEQFF.

This chain links TRBV5-1 with TRBJ2-3, with unresolved D. Germline V CDR1 and CDR2: SGHRS, YFSETQ. Trimming removed 4 bases at V and 4 bases at J, with 10 bases between. CDR3 size: 13 residues. The CDR3 DNA is TGCGCCAGCAGCGAATCTAGAGCAGATACGCAGTATTTT. Encoded protein: CASSESRADTQYF.

The V and J genes are TRBV5-1 and TRBJ2-5; 7 bases are a match to TRBD2. This CDR3 spans 14 amino acids. Germline V lookup: CDR1 SGHRS, CDR2 YFSETQ. V lost 0 bases to trimming and J lost 4 bases; unmatched junction nucleotides: 3. In DNA, the CDR3 is TGCGCCAGCAGCTTGGGCGGGGGTGGAGAGACCCAGTACTTC. This gives the protein CASSLGGGGETQYF.

This clone appeared once. DNA for the CDR3: TGTGCCAGCAGCGGACGCTCACTAGCGGGGAACTACGAGCAGTACTTC. As protein: CASSGRSLAGNYEQYF. V usage is TRBV9 and J usage is TRBJ2-7, with TRBD2 matching 10 bases. CDR1 and CDR2 (germline): SGDLS, YYNGEE. The CDR3 totals 16 residues. Trimming removed 3 bases from V and 3 bases from J; junction bases left unmatched: 9.

The chain couples TRBV7-9 to TRBJ2-1; D is possibly TRBD2 (5 bases). Germline V gene sequence: CDR1 SEHNR, CDR2 FQNEAQ (reference sequence). V dropped 8 bases and J dropped 8 bases, with 28 bases sitting between them. The CDR3 is made up of 17 amino acids. CDR3 bases: TGTGCCAGCGAGCTCTCCCCTACTAGGGTTTCCGGTGATGAGCAGTTCTTC. It specifies CASELSPTRVSGDEQFF. The full variable domain, in which reference TRBV7-9 and TRBJ2-1 provide the parts outside the CDR3, is DTGVSQNPRHKITKRGQNVTFRCDPISEHNRLYWYRQTLGQGPEFLTYFQNEAQLEKSRLLSDRFSAERPKGSFSTLEIQRTEQGDSAMYLCASELSPTRVSGDEQFFGPGTRLTVL.

The chain combines TRBV14 with TRBJ2-1; D is undetermined. The CDR3 length is 12 residues. V was cut by 6 bases and J by 1 base, with 4 bases left in between. The germline V gene has CDR1 SGHDN and CDR2 FVKESK. The CDR3 DNA reads TGTGCCAGCAGTCCGTCCTACAATGAGCAGTTCTTC. This gives the protein CASSPSYNEQFF. Full variable domain (missing parts from reference TRBV14 and TRBJ2-1): EAGVTQFPSHSVIEKGQTVTLRCDPISGHDNLYWYRRVMGKEIKFLLHFVKESKQDESGMPNNRFLAERTGGTYSTLKVQPAELEDSGVYFCASSPSYNEQFFGPGTRLTVL.

The gene calls are TRBV7-2 and TRBJ2-7; 7 nucleotides agree with TRBD2. This CDR3 is 15 amino acids long. CDR1 and CDR2 from the germline V gene are SGHTA and FQGNSA. V dropped 2 bases and J dropped 1; count of bases not matched to a gene: 5. CDR3: CASSLQTSPSYEQYF. The DNA of the CDR3 is TGTGCCAGCAGCTTACAGACTAGCCCGTCCTACGAGCAGTACTTC. Full variable domain (remainder filled in from reference TRBV7-2 and TRBJ2-7): GAGVSQSPSNKVTEKGKDVELRCDPISGHTALYWYRQSLGQGLEFLIYFQGNSAPDKSGLPSDRFSAERTGGSVSTLTIQRTQQEDSAVYLCASSLQTSPSYEQYFGPGTRLTVT.

The rearrangement uses TRBV6-6 and TRBJ2-7, with D tentatively TRBD1 (5 bases). CDR3 length equals 15 residues. Germline assignment: CDR1 MNHNY and CDR2 SVGAGI (reference sequence). V lost 2 bases, J lost 1 base, and 12 bases lay in between. CDR3 residues: CASSYKGKGSYEQYF. The CDR3 coding sequence is TGTGCCAGCAGTTACAAGGGGAAAGGATCCTACGAGCAGTACTTC.

This clone was detected once. The chain joins TRBV5-1 to TRBJ1-2; D possibly corresponds to TRBD1 (5 bases). V gave up 0 bases and J gave up 4 bases, with 7 bases separating them. Germline V lookup: CDR1 SGHRS, CDR2 YFSETQ. The CDR3 is 13 amino acids. The CDR3 DNA is TGCGCCAGCAGCTTGGAGACAGTCTATGGCTACACCTTC. Protein product: CASSLETVYGYTF.

V usage is TRBV19 and J usage is TRBJ1-1; possible D gene TRBD1, 6 bases. V shed 3 bases and J shed 1 base, with 12 bases lying between them. This CDR3 is built from 15 residues. The germline V gene encodes CDR1 LNHDA and CDR2 SQIVND (reference sequence). The CDR3 loop is CASSMGAAGNTEAFF. The CDR3 nucleotides are TGTGCCAGTAGTATGGGGGCCGCTGGGAACACTGAAGCTTTCTTT.

This clone was counted a single time. The gene calls are TRBV15 and TRBJ2-1; D uncertain. Germline V gene sequence: CDR1 LNHNV, CDR2 YYDKDF (reference sequence). This CDR3 region has 16 residues. V dropped 0 bases and J dropped 1 base, with 10 bases sitting between them. The CDR3 DNA reads as TGTGCCACCAGCAGAGATGCCCGTAGTTCCTACAATGAGCAGTTCTTC. Protein product: CATSRDARSSYNEQFF.